This is a list of T cell receptor beta chains from one sample in a study of blood T cell repertoires in COVID-19. TCRdb keeps only in-frame clones here, not all; method: immunoSEQ multiplex PCR. This sample has 270,000 or so clones; over 70% occur once, and the top ten carry roughly 8.6%. Sequenced: peripheral blood. These receptors all stem from a human donor in a cohort sampled during active COVID-19. Both conserved end residues are trimmed from each CDR3. Fields, in order: J gene, V gene, clone size, CDR3 protein. Rows give clone size only sometimes, using once, few, many, or a class for an expanded clone.

j_call: TRBJ2-1; v_call: TRBV4-1; clone_size: .; cdr3_aa: ASSQDAYNEQF
j_call: TRBJ2-2; v_call: TRBV28; clone_size: .; cdr3_aa: ASSLWGRGTGELF
j_call: TRBJ2-7; v_call: TRBV7-2; clone_size: .; cdr3_aa: ASSPSLYEQY
j_call: TRBJ1-1; v_call: TRBV2; clone_size: .; cdr3_aa: ASAINGAF
j_call: TRBJ2-5; v_call: TRBV2; clone_size: few; cdr3_aa: ASSPTRLAGGRQETQY
j_call: TRBJ2-3; v_call: TRBV24-1; clone_size: once; cdr3_aa: ATSDLQGRGTDTQY
j_call: TRBJ1-3; v_call: TRBV6-2/TRBV6-3; clone_size: .; cdr3_aa: ASSYGTYSGNTIY
j_call: TRBJ1-2; v_call: TRBV10-3; clone_size: .; cdr3_aa: ATSRDGGGYT
j_call: TRBJ1-2; v_call: TRBV5-4; clone_size: .; cdr3_aa: ASSSPSGSNYGYT
j_call: TRBJ1-1; v_call: TRBV6-2/TRBV6-3; clone_size: .; cdr3_aa: ASSAGTAQAF
j_call: TRBJ2-3; v_call: TRBV27; clone_size: .; cdr3_aa: ASSPVGLGGTDTQY
j_call: TRBJ1-6; v_call: TRBV12-3/TRBV12-4; clone_size: few; cdr3_aa: ASSQGPNSPLH
j_call: TRBJ1-4; v_call: TRBV15; clone_size: .; cdr3_aa: ATSSDRTGINEKLF
j_call: TRBJ2-2; v_call: TRBV20-1; clone_size: .; cdr3_aa: SASYQRGVPGELF
j_call: TRBJ1-2; v_call: TRBV12-3/TRBV12-4; clone_size: .; cdr3_aa: ASSFGTNGYT
j_call: TRBJ2-3; v_call: TRBV12-3/TRBV12-4; clone_size: .; cdr3_aa: ASFPRGTDTQY
j_call: TRBJ2-2; v_call: TRBV28; clone_size: .; cdr3_aa: ASNDRNTGELF
j_call: TRBJ1-1; v_call: TRBV2; clone_size: .; cdr3_aa: ASSGDRTGSKNTEAF
j_call: TRBJ1-2; v_call: TRBV28; clone_size: .; cdr3_aa: ALLDRGRDYGYT
j_call: TRBJ1-1; v_call: TRBV7-2; clone_size: .; cdr3_aa: ASSAAGTEAF
j_call: TRBJ1-5; v_call: TRBV7-9; clone_size: .; cdr3_aa: ASSLDDRGNQPQH
j_call: TRBJ1-5; v_call: TRBV6-1; clone_size: .; cdr3_aa: ASSEISIGQVGGQPQH
j_call: TRBJ2-5; v_call: TRBV28; clone_size: .; cdr3_aa: ASSLSGSGTETQY
j_call: TRBJ1-1; v_call: TRBV7-2; clone_size: .; cdr3_aa: ASSRTGAEAF
j_call: TRBJ1-1; v_call: TRBV27; clone_size: few; cdr3_aa: ASSFQLNTEAF
j_call: TRBJ1-1; v_call: TRBV6-5; clone_size: .; cdr3_aa: ASSYQGVNTEAF
j_call: TRBJ2-7; v_call: TRBV19; clone_size: .; cdr3_aa: ASSKAVEVYEQY
j_call: TRBJ2-7; v_call: TRBV28; clone_size: once; cdr3_aa: ASSLLREVYEQY
j_call: TRBJ2-7; v_call: TRBV3-1/TRBV3-2; clone_size: .; cdr3_aa: ASSQYGGGSTYEQY
j_call: TRBJ2-1; v_call: TRBV7-2; clone_size: .; cdr3_aa: ASSLGVAGGHNEQF
j_call: TRBJ1-1; v_call: TRBV7-8; clone_size: .; cdr3_aa: ASSRAQGANTEAF
j_call: TRBJ2-3; v_call: TRBV7-2; clone_size: .; cdr3_aa: ASSLASGGGPLIDTQY